Listed below are T cell receptor beta chains from one sample, sequenced in a study of CD8 T cells in ankylosing spondylitis. One entry per CDR3 protein, called by TCRdb with MiXCR from the 5' RACE reads. The sample comprises hundreds of thousands of distinct CDR3 sequences, approximately 10% of which are singletons, and about 0.49% rests with the top ten. The material sequenced was blood, either unsorted or a sorted T cell fraction (not recorded which). Receptors originate from a male donor with ankylosing spondylitis. CDR3s include the opening cysteine and the closing phenylalanine or tryptophan. Size is omitted from some rows. Given values are once, few, many or a class for expanded clones.

TRBJ2-3 12 TRBV7-2 many CASKYREDTQYF
TRBJ2-1 15 TRBV10-3 many CAISSGTGDPNEQFF
TRBJ2-1 14 TRBV20-1 - CSAPILGAYNEQFF
TRBJ1-3 13 TRBV20-1 - CSAAGVGGNTIYF
TRBJ2-7 14 TRBV5-1 many CASTRTGSSYEQYF
TRBJ2-1 15 TRBV5-1 - CASSLDWGRDNEQFF
TRBJ2-1 14 TRBV12-3/TRBV12-4 few CASSWAGGYNEQFF
TRBJ2-1 17 TRBV20-1 many CSAGGSSPRISYNEQFF
TRBJ2-5 13 TRBV20-1 few CSARDWSKETQYF
TRBJ2-3 17 TRBV4-2 few CASSHQASGSYADTQYF
TRBJ2-2 16 TRBV5-1 - CASSQLGQGETGELFF
TRBJ2-3 15 TRBV9 - CASSVGSGRSDTQYF
TRBJ1-5 15 TRBV4-3 few CASSQRHGGNQPQHF
TRBJ2-5 19 TRBV9 few CASSVGLEERGINQETQYF
TRBJ2-7 14 TRBV14 many CASRDSGKNYEQYF
TRBJ1-3 16 TRBV4-2 few CASSQEKGTRLNTIYF
TRBJ2-5 14 TRBV3-1 few CASSQLGDGQTQYF
TRBJ2-2 14 TRBV14 few CASSLDSLTGELFF
TRBJ2-2 16 TRBV20-1 - CSAGSRRRANTGELFF
TRBJ1-6 14 TRBV20-1 - CSATGGFENSPLHF
TRBJ2-1 19 TRBV19 - CASSIPGGSGISSYNEQFF
TRBJ2-5 12 TRBV20-1 - CSAHDLMETQYF
TRBJ2-7 14 TRBV5-1 few CASSLVLGPGEQYF
TRBJ1-1 16 TRBV5-1 few CASSRDRGRGNTEAFF
TRBJ1-6 14 TRBV7-9 many CASSLARDGSPLHF
TRBJ1-2 16 TRBV5-1 - CASSSGHFVQGATYTF
TRBJ1-1 18 TRBV21-1 - CASSKREAGTKLNTEAFF
TRBJ2-7 13 TRBV20-1 few CSANYGASDEQYF
TRBJ2-3 14 TRBV6-5 - CASSYAPYADTQYF
TRBJ2-7 14 TRBV20-1 few CSAPGTGALYEQYF
TRBJ2-7 15 TRBV7-2 - CASSLVPSGDYEQYF
TRBJ2-1 19 TRBV12-5 many CASGLTGLAGPSSYNEQFF